This is a list of T cell receptor beta chains from one sample in a study of blood T cells in healthy people across ages. MiXCR, run by TCRdb on the 5' RACE reads, gives a single entry per CDR3 protein. This sample has 700,000 or so distinct CDR3 sequences, with 22% found just once. The sample comprised blood. Receptors were obtained from a man between 65 and 85 years old in good health. Both conserved end residues are part of each CDR3. The order of the fields is clone size, D gene, J gene, V gene, CDR3 DNA, CDR3 protein. D genes are given only for firm matches. Only some rows state a clone size, as once, few, many or a class for expanded clones.

.	TRBD1	TRBJ2-7	TRBV2	TGTGCCAGCAGACAGACAGGGAGCTCCTACGAGCAGTACTTC	CASRQTGSSYEQYF
few	.	TRBJ1-1	TRBV29-1	TGCAGCGTCAGACCCTCGAGCATGAACACTGAAGCTTTCTTT	CSVRPSSMNTEAFF
few	.	TRBJ2-7	TRBV25-1	TGTGCCACCCGGAGCTCCTACGAGCAGTACTTC	CATRSSYEQYF
few	TRBD2	TRBJ2-1	TRBV4-1	TGCGCCAGCAGTCCTTCCTATAGCGGGGGGATCTACAATGAGCAGTTCTTC	CASSPSYSGGIYNEQFF
.	TRBD1	TRBJ2-2	TRBV19	TGTGCCAGTAGTGGGGGACAGGGGAACACCGGGGAGCTGTTTTTT	CASSGGQGNTGELFF
.	.	TRBJ2-1	TRBV10-3	TGTGCCATCAGTGAGGCGCGGGAACTCTACAATGAGCAGTTCTTC	CAISEARELYNEQFF
many	.	TRBJ2-5	TRBV28	TGTGCCAGCTCCCAAAGATCTGTTTGGGAGACCCAGTACTTC	CASSQRSVWETQYF
.	TRBD1	TRBJ2-3	TRBV14	TGTGCCAGCAGCCACGGGACAGCCTATACAGATACGCAGTATTTT	CASSHGTAYTDTQYF
.	TRBD1	TRBJ1-2	TRBV7-9	TGTGCCAGCAGAGGGTACAGGGGGCGTCTAAAGGATGCCTACACCTTC	CASRGYRGRLKDAYTF
few	.	TRBJ1-2	TRBV5-1	TGCGCCAGCAGCTTAACGGTGGACTATGGCTACACCTTC	CASSLTVDYGYTF
.	TRBD2	TRBJ2-3	TRBV24-1	TGTGCCACGCGGGGGGCTAAGATGGATACGCAGTATTTT	CATRGAKMDTQYF
many	.	TRBJ2-3	TRBV29-1	TGCAGCGTTTTACAAGAAGCAGATACGCAGTATTTT	CSVLQEADTQYF
few	TRBD1	TRBJ1-5	TRBV20-1	TGCAGTGCTCCGAGTTACAGGGGGCGAGATCAGCCCCAGCATTTT	CSAPSYRGRDQPQHF
.	.	TRBJ2-1	TRBV24-1	TGTGCCACCAGTCGGCCGAGGGACAATGAGCAGTTCTTC	CATSRPRDNEQFF
few	TRBD2	TRBJ2-3	TRBV7-2	TGTGCCAGCAGCTTAGCCCTACCGGGCGGGGGGACCACAGATACGCAGTATTTT	CASSLALPGGGTTDTQYF
.	TRBD1	TRBJ1-6	TRBV20-1	TGCAGTGCTAAAACCACACAGGGGGCTCGGTCACCCCTCCACTTT	CSAKTTQGARSPLHF
.	.	TRBJ2-7	TRBV28	TGTGCCAGCAGTTCTTCTTACATCAACCTCTCCTACGAGCAGTACTTC	CASSSSYINLSYEQYF
.	.	TRBJ2-7	TRBV5-1	TGCGCCAGCAGGGGGACCGCAGGGGACTCCTACGAGCAGTACTTC	CASRGTAGDSYEQYF
few	.	TRBJ2-2	TRBV21-1	TGTGCCAGCAGCAAAGTCGGACAGGGGAAAAACGCCGGGGAGCTGTTTTTT	CASSKVGQGKNAGELFF
many	.	TRBJ2-3	TRBV20-1	TGCAGTGCTAGAGATCTTGGGCCAGATACGCAGTATTTT	CSARDLGPDTQYF
.	.	TRBJ2-1	TRBV24-1	TGTGCCACCAGTGATTTGAAGGGGGAGCAGTTCTTC	CATSDLKGEQFF
.	.	TRBJ2-1	TRBV12-3/TRBV12-4	TGTGCCAGCCATCTGGGGGGCGGGAGAATCCACAATGAGCAGTTCTTC	CASHLGGGRIHNEQFF
.	TRBD2	TRBJ2-1	TRBV6-1	TGTGCCAGCATTCCCCAGCGGGGGAGAGACAATGAGCAGTTCTTC	CASIPQRGRDNEQFF
few	.	TRBJ1-1	TRBV6-5	TGTGCCAGCAGGAGACGGGGGGGGACGAACACTGAAGCTTTCTTT	CASRRRGGTNTEAFF
.	.	TRBJ1-6	TRBV2	TGTGCCAGCGGCTGGGACTCGAGCTCCTATAATTCACCCCTCCACTTT	CASGWDSSSYNSPLHF
.	.	TRBJ1-1	TRBV20-1	TGCAGTGCTGGGGACCGGGCCCTCCAGTGGAACACTGAAGCTTTCTTT	CSAGDRALQWNTEAFF
few	.	TRBJ1-1	TRBV29-1	TGCAGCGCCGAACAGGGTGGGAACACTGAAGCTTTCTTT	CSAEQGGNTEAFF
.	.	TRBJ1-1	TRBV7-9	TGTGCCAGCAGCCTAGACATCAATGTAGGTGAAGCTTTCTTT	CASSLDINVGEAFF
.	.	TRBJ2-5	TRBV6-6	TGTGCCACCCAGACGACGGGCACGGGAGAGACCCAGTACTTC	CATQTTGTGETQYF
.	.	TRBJ1-2	TRBV20-1	TGCAGTGCTTACGGACGGGGGGACTATGGCTACACCTTC	CSAYGRGDYGYTF
few	TRBD1	TRBJ1-2	TRBV7-2	TGTGCCAGCAGCCTAGACAGGGAAATGATCTATGGCTACACCTTC	CASSLDREMIYGYTF
few	.	TRBJ2-7	TRBV4-2	TGTGCCAGCAGCCAAGCGGGCGGGGCAATCTCCTACGAGCAGTACTTC	CASSQAGGAISYEQYF
.	.	TRBJ2-5	TRBV14	TGTGCCAGCAGCCAAGATGGCGCTAGTTTGGAGACCCAGTACTTC	CASSQDGASLETQYF
few	.	TRBJ2-3	TRBV9	TGTGCCAGCAGCGTGACCACTAGCACAGATACGCAGTATTTT	CASSVTTSTDTQYF